The clone carrying this TCR beta chain came up a few times. Its antigen is undetermined. These data originate in a study of T cells after yellow fever vaccination. Study findings and constraints: Detected again after the booster were most primary-vaccination clones, at nearly 97% CD4 and 80% to 90% CD8. Researchers cautioned that FACS-sorted repertoires could harbor abundant clonotypes contaminating from the bulk population.

Template switching with 5'RACE generated the TCR cDNA and added a universal primer site and UMIs. TCRdb reprocessed the 5' RACE reads with MiXCR, giving one entry per CDR3 protein. This table holds 500,000 to 650,000 distinct CDR3 sequences, about 12% found once. This clonotype was obtained from a man aged 30 to 45 who received the YFV17D yellow fever vaccine. The sample here was PBMCs, taken on the day of the yellow fever booster vaccination.

Here the CDR3 reads CASSKAGQGRYEQYF. CDR3 bases: TGTGCCAGCAGCAAAGCTGGGCAGGGTCGCTACGAGCAGTACTTC. The V call is TRBV21-1, the J call TRBJ2-7; the table names TRBD1, a call not compared with the DNA. TRBV21-1 is a known pseudogene. The CDR3 runs 15 residues.